This entry lists 7 T cell receptor beta chains sequenced from one sample in a study of cytomegalovirus exposure and HLA in healthy donors (dated by TCRdb to about 2017). Receptor amplification or capture employed the immunoSEQ multiplex PCR assay. For the multiplex PCR, a mixture combining 60 forward primers for TCR Vbeta segments and 13 reverse primers for TCR Jbeta segments was used. TCRdb obtained this table from immuneACCESS and retained in-frame rearrangements with V and J assigned. These tables miss some clones; where compared with another copy, unresolved V genes account for less than half of the shortfall, and the remainder is unexplained. The sample's records list roughly 220,000 clones. Together, the top ten hold 0.9% to 1.4% of the sample. The sequencing input was PBMCs. Receptor source: a girl aged 2 to 10 in good health and CMV-seropositive.

To note about this clone: Sequence at one end of the junction differs from germline and may be a read error. This same CDR3 is encoded by further DNA sequences in the sample. V gene TRBV2 combines with J gene TRBJ1-2; TRBD1 agrees at 7 bases. Per the germline V gene, CDR1 is SNHLY and CDR2 is FYNNEI. The CDR3 runs 14 residues. This chain's CDR3 is CASIAGGIQYGYTF. CDR3 coding DNA: TGCGCCAGCATCGCAGGGGGAATACAGTATGGCTACACCTTC.

This chain links TRBV7-3 with TRBJ1-1; perhaps TRBD1 as D (6 bases). The germline gives CDR1 SGHTA, CDR2 FQGTGA. The V end lost 5 bases, the J end lost 4 bases, and 17 bases lay between the germline ends. The CDR3 sequence is 15 residues long. The CDR3 DNA follows: TGTGCCAGCAGCCAAAGCCTTGACAGGCGCACTGAAGCTTTCTTT. Translated: CASSQSLDRRTEAFF.

This CDR3 reads CASSWTSGRMNEQYF. The CDR3 bases are TGTGCCAGTAGCTGGACTAGCGGGAGGATGAACGAGCAGTACTTC. The V call is TRBV19, the J call TRBJ2-7, with 14 bases fitting TRBD2. This CDR3 region has 15 residues. Unmatched junction bases numbered 6, after V lost 6 bases and J lost 5 bases. CDR1 is LNHDA, CDR2 SQIVND, per germline (reference sequence).

J is TRBJ2-6 and V is TRBV7-9; D possibly corresponds to TRBD1 (6 bases). Germline CDR1 is SEHNR and CDR2 is FQNEAQ (reference sequence). V was cut by 5 bases and J by 5 bases, with 25 bases left in between. The CDR3 is made up of 19 amino acids. The CDR3 DNA is TGTGCCAGCAGCCCCGCAAGAAGAATGGGGGCTATCTGGGCCAACGTCCTGACTTTC. The encoded protein is CASSPARRMGAIWANVLTF.

The CDR3 bases are TGTGCCAGCAGCAAAGCGCTACTAGCGGGCACAGATACGCAGTATTTT. It translates to CASSKALLAGTDTQYF. The chain carries TRBV21-1 and TRBJ2-3; the table's TRBD2 call for D was not verified on the DNA. TRBV21-1 is a pseudogene. The CDR3 is made up of 16 amino acids.

This sequence joins TRBV10-2 and TRBJ2-1, with a weak D call TRBD1 (5 bases). In germline, CDR1 is WSHSY, CDR2 SAAADI. This CDR3 comprises 13 residues. The V gene lost 7 bases and the J gene lost 5 bases, with 12 bases spanning the gap. The CDR3 DNA reads as TGCGCCAGCAAGTGGCAGGACAACAATGAGCAGTTCTTC. Translation: CASKWQDNNEQFF.

The rearrangement links TRBV10-3 to TRBJ1-2; 8 bases fit TRBD1. The CDR3 has 13 amino acids. Germline V gene data show CDR1 as ENHRY and CDR2 as SYGVKD. The V segment lost 2 bases and the J segment 6 bases; nucleotides outside the gene matches: 2. The CDR3: CAISEGDRNGYTF. CDR3 sequence (DNA): TGTGCCATCAGTGAGGGGGACAGGAATGGCTACACCTTC.